The rows below give T cell receptor beta chains drawn from one sample of a study of tumor-infiltrating lymphocytes in primary liver carcinoma. Via MiXCR, TCRdb re-called the multiplex PCR reads, giving one row per CDR3 protein. The table shows around 120,000 distinct CDR3 sequences, with 50% to 70% occurring only once. The sequenced sample consisted of liver tumor tissue from sampling region 1. The receptors stem from a woman in her sixties or seventies with primary liver carcinoma and hepatitis B virus infection. CDR3s include the opening cysteine and the closing phenylalanine or tryptophan. D genes are given only for firm matches. Not every row has a clone size; where given, it reads once, few, many or a size class.

TRBV6-1	.	TRBJ1-2	many	TGTGCCAGCAGGGGCAGTGCGTTCTATGGCTACACCTTC	CASRGSAFYGYTF
TRBV11-2	.	TRBJ2-2	.	TGTGCCAGCAGCTCCGGACTAATTCAGGATACCGGGGAACTGTTTTTT	CASSSGLIQDTGELFF
TRBV4-2	.	TRBJ2-7	.	TGTGCCAGCAGTCAGTCCCAGAGGGAGGCTGCCTACGAGCAGTACTTC	CASSQSQREAAYEQYF
TRBV5-1	TRBD2	TRBJ2-3	many	TGCGCCAGCAGCTTGGCCTTTAGTCTAGCGGGCACAGATACGCAGTATTTT	CASSLAFSLAGTDTQYF
TRBV11-3	.	TRBJ2-1	.	TGTACCAGCAACTTAGCCAGGGTAAATGAGCAGTTCTTC	CTSNLARVNEQFF
TRBV12-3/TRBV12-4	.	TRBJ2-2	.	TGTGCCAGCTGCCGACAGATCACCAGGGAGCTGTTTTTT	CASCRQITRELFF
TRBV12-3/TRBV12-4	TRBD1	TRBJ1-4	.	TGTGCCAGCAGTTTAGGACAGGGTGAAACATTGTTTTTT	CASSLGQGETLFF
TRBV7-8	TRBD1	TRBJ2-7	.	TGTGCCAGCAGCTTCACAGGGGACGGTGAGCAGTACTTC	CASSFTGDGEQYF
TRBV14	TRBD2	TRBJ2-1	.	TGTGCCAGCAGCCCCCTCGGCCGCGGGGGTTCAGAGACTAGCGGGAGTCGTGAGCAGTTCTTC	CASSPLGRGGSETSGSREQFF
TRBV4-1	TRBD1	TRBJ2-7	.	TGCGCCGGCAGCCACCCCGGGACAGCGACTTACGAGCAGTACTTC	CAGSHPGTATYEQYF
TRBV6-1	.	TRBJ2-7	.	TGTGCCAGCGGTGACCCAGGGTGCTCCTCCTACGGGCAGTACTTC	CASGDPGCSSYGQYF
TRBV28	.	TRBJ2-1	once	TGTACCAGCAGTTTAAGGGGTCTAGCTGGAAATGAGCAGTTCTTC	CTSSLRGLAGNEQFF
TRBV11-2	.	TRBJ2-3	.	TGTGCAAGCAGCTTAAGAGGTTTTAGAGATACGCAGTATTTT	CASSLRGFRDTQYF
TRBV6-5	TRBD1	TRBJ1-2	.	TGTACCTGCAGTTATCAACAGGGGCGGGTCGGTGGCTACACCTTC	CTCSYQQGRVGGYTF
TRBV6-2/TRBV6-3	TRBD1	TRBJ1-1	.	TGTGCCAGCAGAGGGACAGGGCTCGGCACTGAAGCTTTCTTT	CASRGTGLGTEAFF